The 10 T cell receptor beta chains below were found in one sample sequenced in a study of T-cell reconstitution after alpha-beta-depleted transplantation in children. Preparation of the TCRbeta library was carried out with unique molecular identifiers. TCRdb used MiXCR to reprocess the PCR reads, holding one entry per CDR3 protein. The sample gives about 830,000 distinct CDR3 sequences, around 15% of which show up once; around 5.3% is in the top ten. The sequences come from PBMCs, mostly from graft donor cells, collected 360 days after TCRalphabeta/CD19-depleted stem cell transplant. These receptors all stem from a male patient between 10 and 17 years old who had a stem cell transplant for acute lymphoblastic leukemia, so the T cells may come from the graft donor.

This clonotype was seen only a few times. The CDR3 nucleotides read TGTGCCAGCAGCCTACAGGGGGGGAGGAACGAGCAGTACTTC. Translation gives CASSLQGGRNEQYF. The V call is TRBV7-2, the J call TRBJ2-7, with a weak D call TRBD1 (8 bases). Trimming pared 5 bases from V and 5 bases from J, leaving 16 bases between. The CDR3 sequence is 14 residues long. CDR1 is SGHTA and CDR2 is FQGNSA in the germline V gene. The full variable domain, rest sourced from reference TRBV7-2 and TRBJ2-7, is GAGVSQSPSNKVTEKGKDVELRCDPISGHTALYWYRQSLGQGLEFLIYFQGNSAPDKSGLPSDRFSAERTGGSVSTLTIQRTQQEDSAVYLCASSLQGGRNEQYFGPGTRLTVT.

This clonotype appeared a few times. The chain links TRBV5-1 to TRBJ2-1; D unresolved. V gave up 1 base and J gave up 1 base, with 6 bases separating them. The CDR3 consists of 14 residues. Germline lookup yields CDR1 SGHRS and CDR2 YFSETQ. This CDR3 reads CASSLWGSYNEQFF. For the CDR3, the DNA is TGCGCCAGCAGCTTGTGGGGTTCCTACAATGAGCAGTTCTTC.

The chain uses TRBV5-1 and TRBJ1-1; D remains unclear. V lost 0 bases and J lost 1, with 10 bases in between. The germline gives CDR1 SGHRS, CDR2 YFSETQ. The CDR3 totals 15 residues. The CDR3 region is CASSLVLGTNTEAFF. In DNA, the CDR3 is TGCGCCAGCAGCTTGGTCCTGGGAACGAACACTGAAGCTTTCTTT.

This chain links TRBV5-1 with TRBJ1-2; D perhaps matches TRBD1 (6 bases). Germline CDR1 reads SGHRS; CDR2 reads YFSETQ. The CDR3 length is 13 residues. Deletions cut 9 bases from V and 4 bases from J, with 16 bases between. The CDR3 nucleotides read TGCGCCACCAGGACAGCTTCCGCCTATGGCTACACCTTC. Its protein is CATRTASAYGYTF.

The chain carries TRBV7-2 and TRBJ2-1, with TRBD2 identical over 10 bases. V was pared by 6 bases and J by 12 bases, with 17 bases of the junction left unmatched. The germline V gene has CDR1 SGHTA and CDR2 FQGNSA. CDR3 length: 16 residues. The CDR3 nucleotides are TGTGCCAGCAGATCGGCTAGCGGGAGAGGTGCGATCGGGCAGTTCTTC. Residues: CASRSASGRGAIGQFF.

J is TRBJ2-1 and V is TRBV15; 14 bases line up with TRBD2. This CDR3 has 14 residues. V lost 8 bases to trimming and J lost 5 bases; unmatched junction nucleotides: 2. The germline V gene has CDR1 LNHNV and CDR2 YYDKDF (reference sequence). CDR3 amino acids: CATSGLAGDNEQFF. For the CDR3, the DNA is TGTGCCACCTCGGGACTAGCGGGAGACAATGAGCAGTTCTTC.

In this sample, this clonotype turned up many times. The chain carries TRBV5-1 and TRBJ2-7, with TRBD1 matching over 8 bases. Germline values: CDR1 SGHRS, CDR2 YFSETQ. This CDR3 region has 16 residues. V lost 4 bases to trimming and J lost 3 bases; unmatched junction nucleotides: 12. The DNA for the CDR3 is TGCGCCAGCAGCCTCGGCCCTGGACAGGGAAACTACGAGCAGTACTTC. Protein sequence: CASSLGPGQGNYEQYF.

The CDR3 coding sequence is TGTGCCAGCAGCATCTTAGCGGGAGGGGCTTACAATGAGCAGTTCTTC. Its protein product is CASSILAGGAYNEQFF. This chain joins TRBV9 and TRBJ2-1, with 11 bases fitting TRBD2. Trimming removed 4 bases from V and 4 bases from J; junction bases left unmatched: 7. This CDR3 is 16 amino acids long. Germline V gene sequence: CDR1 SGDLS, CDR2 YYNGEE.

The chain employs TRBV4-1 and TRBJ2-2, with D tentatively TRBD2 (5 bases). The CDR3 spans 14 residues. Trimming removed 6 bases at V and 1 base at J, with 9 bases between. Germline V gene data show CDR1 as MGHRA and CDR2 as YSYEKL. The CDR3 loop is CASRVALNTGELFF. CDR3 coding DNA: TGCGCCAGCAGGGTAGCGCTGAACACCGGGGAGCTGTTTTTT.

This clonotype was detected ten times or more. The V gene is TRBV5-1, the J gene TRBJ2-1; 9 positions agree with TRBD2. V shed 2 bases, J shed 10 bases, and the junction held 4 bases outside the gene matches. The germline CDR1 and CDR2 sequences are SGHRS and YFSETQ. The CDR3 has 13 amino acids. CDR3 protein: CASSFNLAGEQFF. The CDR3 nucleotides read TGCGCCAGCAGCTTTAACCTAGCGGGAGAGCAGTTCTTC.